These T cell receptor beta chains were read from a single sample in a study of cytomegalovirus exposure and HLA in healthy donors. Assay: immunoSEQ multiplex PCR; the TCRdb copy retains only in-frame clones and omits some. The data show approximately 170,000 clones, roughly 80% seen once. The sample comprised PBMCs. These receptor sequences come from a man between 50 and 59 years old in good health and CMV-seropositive. CDR3s include the opening cysteine and the closing phenylalanine or tryptophan. A D gene is named only where the DNA matches it firmly. Where a row states a size, it is once, few, many or the class of an expanded clone; other rows omit it.

TRBJ2-5 | NA | TRBD1 | TRBV15 | CATSRGANRGTGETQYF | TGTGCCACCAGCAGAGGGGCCAACAGGGGAACAGGAGAGACCCAGTACTTC
TRBJ2-7 | NA | NA | TRBV28 | CASSLTGYEQYF | TGTGCCAGCAGTTTGACAGGCTACGAGCAGTACTTC
TRBJ1-2 | NA | NA | TRBV9 | CASSEGGTNYGYTF | TGTGCCAGCAGCGAAGGAGGGACTAACTATGGCTACACCTTC
TRBJ2-5 | NA | TRBD2 | TRBV5-1 | CASSLATSGEGTQYF | TGCGCCAGCAGCTTGGCTACTAGCGGTGAGGGGACCCAGTACTTC
TRBJ1-1 | NA | TRBD1 | TRBV5-4 | CASSLEGLAGQGEAFF | TGTGCCAGCAGCTTGGAGGGGCTTGCGGGACAGGGGGAAGCTTTCTTT
TRBJ1-2 | NA | TRBD1 | TRBV28 | CASTRTATGGADGYTF | TGTGCCAGCACGCGAACGGCGACAGGGGGCGCCGATGGCTACACCTTC
TRBJ2-5 | NA | NA | TRBV7-2 | CASSVRGVQETQYF | TGTGCCAGCAGCGTCAGGGGAGTCCAAGAGACCCAGTACTTC
TRBJ2-2 | NA | TRBD2 | TRBV5-1 | CASSSNRAGGLTGELFF | TGCGCCAGCAGCTCCAACCGAGCGGGGGGGCTTACCGGGGAGCTGTTTTTT
TRBJ2-1 | NA | TRBD2 | TRBV4-1 | CASSQDRGGSEQFF | TGCGCCAGCAGCCAAGATCGGGGCGGGAGCGAGCAGTTCTTC
TRBJ2-1 | few | TRBD2 | TRBV9 | CASSVDLPSGGAVNEQFF | TGTGCCAGCAGCGTAGACCTCCCTAGCGGGGGGGCAGTCAATGAGCAGTTCTTC
TRBJ2-3 | NA | NA | TRBV4-3 | CASSQGHGEADTQYF | TGCGCCAGCAGCCAAGGTCACGGCGAAGCGGATACGCAGTATTTT
TRBJ1-5 | NA | TRBD1 | TRBV7-8 | CASSLDRGGQPQHF | TGTGCCAGCAGCTTGGACAGGGGTGGGCAGCCCCAGCATTTT
TRBJ2-7 | NA | NA | TRBV6-5 | CASSYTRASSYEQYF | TGTGCCAGCAGTTACACCAGGGCTAGCTCCTACGAGCAGTACTTC
TRBJ2-2 | NA | TRBD1 | TRBV5-4 | CASSYRDRRTGELFF | TGTGCCAGCAGCTACCGGGACAGGAGGACCGGGGAGCTGTTTTTT
TRBJ2-1 | NA | NA | TRBV19 | CASKPRLNGEQFF | TGTGCCAGTAAACCTAGATTGAACGGAGAGCAGTTCTTC
TRBJ2-3 | NA | NA | TRBV28 | CASSSPTRVDTQYF | TGTGCCAGCAGTTCCCCGACTAGGGTGGATACGCAGTATTTT
TRBJ1-1 | NA | NA | TRBV18 | CASSQTGLDTEAFF | TGTGCCAGCTCACAGACAGGTTTGGACACTGAAGCTTTCTTT
TRBJ2-5 | few | NA | TRBV2 | CASSGPGRETQYF | TGTGCCAGCAGCGGGCCAGGGAGGGAGACCCAGTACTTC
TRBJ1-1 | few | NA | TRBV27 | CASWTALNTEAFF | TGTGCCAGCTGGACAGCATTAAACACTGAAGCTTTCTTT
TRBJ2-7 | few | TRBD2 | TRBV28 | CASSRPGLAEGYEQYF | TGTGCCAGCAGCCGCCCCGGACTAGCGGAGGGGTACGAGCAGTACTTC
TRBJ2-1 | NA | NA | TRBV5-3 | CARSPHNYRPGFF | TGTGCCAGAAGCCCCCACAACTACCGGCCGGGGTTCTTC
TRBJ2-3 | NA | NA | TRBV5-1 | CASSLARGDTDTQYF | TGCGCCAGCAGCTTGGCCAGGGGGGACACAGATACGCAGTATTTT
TRBJ2-1 | NA | NA | TRBV20-1 | CSARYSNEQFF | TGCAGTGCTCGTTACTCCAATGAGCAGTTCTTC
TRBJ1-5 | once | NA | TRBV18 | CASSQGTGTHQPQHF | TGTGCCAGCTCGCAGGGTACAGGGACACACCAGCCCCAGCATTTT
TRBJ2-3 | few | NA | TRBV30 | CAWSVGGALVGQYF | TGTGCCTGGAGTGTAGGGGGGGCCCTTGTTGGGCAGTATTTT
TRBJ1-5 | NA | NA | TRBV19 | CASSTLRDQPQHF | TGTGCCAGTAGTACCCTCCGGGATCAGCCCCAGCATTTT
TRBJ2-7 | NA | NA | TRBV5-1 | CASRADSQNYEQYF | TGCGCCAGCAGGGCCGACAGCCAAAACTACGAGCAGTACTTC
TRBJ2-1 | NA | TRBD2 | TRBV14 | CASSPPGLAGLGEQFF | TGTGCCAGCAGCCCACCGGGACTAGCGGGGTTGGGTGAGCAGTTCTTC
TRBJ2-1 | NA | NA | TRBV5-1 | CASSLAMGGSGNEQFF | TGCGCCAGCAGCTTGGCCATGGGGGGAAGTGGGAATGAGCAGTTCTTC
TRBJ1-2 | NA | NA | TRBV7-2 | CASSWKTGGADGYTF | TGTGCCAGCAGCTGGAAGACAGGAGGTGCGGATGGCTACACCTTC
TRBJ2-1 | NA | TRBD2 | TRBV5-1 | CASSLRLAPGNEQFF | TGCGCCAGCAGCCTCAGACTAGCTCCAGGCAATGAGCAGTTCTTC
TRBJ2-7 | NA | TRBD1 | TRBV18 | CASSPTRDRAEQYF | TGTGCCAGCTCACCGACCCGGGACAGGGCCGAGCAGTACTTC
TRBJ2-2 | NA | NA | TRBV9 | CASSYGTPAKLGELFF | TGTGCCAGCAGCTATGGGACACCAGCAAAACTCGGGGAGCTGTTTTTT
TRBJ2-2 | NA | NA | TRBV6-5 | CASSSHSGGELFF | TGTGCCAGCAGTTCACATTCAGGCGGGGAGCTGTTTTTT
TRBJ2-2 | NA | TRBD2 | TRBV10-3 | CAISAETSGGYAGELFF | TGTGCCATCAGTGCGGAGACTAGCGGGGGGTACGCCGGGGAGCTGTTTTTT
TRBJ2-7 | NA | NA | TRBV7-6 | CASSLDLNQEQYF | TGTGCCAGCAGCTTAGATTTGAACCAGGAGCAGTACTTC
TRBJ2-7 | NA | NA | TRBV15 | CATSRVGGGYEQYF | TGTGCCACCAGCAGAGTAGGGGGGGGGTACGAGCAGTACTTC
TRBJ1-4 | NA | TRBD1 | TRBV19 | CASRPQGAYGEKLFF | TGTGCCAGTAGGCCACAGGGGGCCTATGGTGAAAAACTGTTTTTT
TRBJ2-7 | NA | TRBD1 | TRBV5-5 | CASSAGPQQGANYEQYF | TGTGCCAGCAGCGCTGGGCCCCAACAGGGGGCTAACTACGAGCAGTACTTC
TRBJ2-6 | NA | NA | TRBV15 | CATGVQGSAANVLTF | TGTGCCACCGGAGTACAGGGTTCGGCGGCCAACGTCCTGACTTTC
TRBJ2-1 | NA | TRBD2 | TRBV5-4 | CASSPSLSGGLGEQFF | TGTGCCAGCAGCCCCTCCCTTAGCGGGGGTCTAGGTGAGCAGTTCTTC
TRBJ2-1 | NA | TRBD2 | TRBV10-2 | CASSDRRGYGDEQFF | TGCGCCAGCAGTGACCGGCGGGGGTACGGGGATGAGCAGTTCTTC
TRBJ1-4 | NA | NA | TRBV11-2 | CASSLDPYGALGEKLFF | TGTGCCAGCAGCTTAGACCCCTATGGGGCCTTGGGTGAAAAACTGTTTTTT
TRBJ2-5 | NA | TRBD2 | TRBV19 | CASSRLAGGQQETQYF | TGTGCCAGTAGTAGACTAGCGGGGGGGCAGCAAGAGACCCAGTACTTC
TRBJ2-7 | NA | TRBD1 | TRBV6-1 | CASSKQGIHEQYF | TGTGCCAGCAGTAAACAGGGGATCCACGAGCAGTACTTC
TRBJ2-1 | NA | NA | TRBV4-2 | CASSLGPGLYNEQFF | TGTGCCAGCAGCCTTGGCCCCGGACTTTACAATGAGCAGTTCTTC
TRBJ1-1 | once | TRBD1 | TRBV6-4 | CASTHGTGDVGNTEAFF | TGTGCCAGCACCCACGGGACAGGGGACGTGGGGAACACTGAAGCTTTCTTT
TRBJ1-2 | NA | TRBD1 | TRBV18 | CASSPNRGYGYTF | TGTGCCAGCTCACCGAACAGGGGCTATGGCTACACCTTC
TRBJ2-7 | NA | TRBD1 | TRBV5-1 | CASSLPGTGGYEQYF | TGCGCCAGCAGCTTGCCCGGGACAGGAGGCTACGAGCAGTACTTC
TRBJ1-1 | NA | NA | TRBV9 | CASSPGGGIMNTEAFF | TGTGCCAGCAGCCCCGGGGGGGGGATCATGAACACTGAAGCTTTCTTT
TRBJ2-1 | few | NA | TRBV6-6 | CASGHGLGIYNEQFF | TGTGCCAGCGGCCATGGACTGGGAATCTACAATGAGCAGTTCTTC
TRBJ1-1 | few | TRBD1 | TRBV29-1 | CSVGGQDTVMNTEAFF | TGCAGCGTTGGGGGACAGGATACCGTCATGAACACTGAAGCTTTCTTT
TRBJ2-2 | NA | TRBD1 | TRBV27 | CASSVDRASGELFF | TGTGCCAGCAGTGTGGACAGGGCGAGCGGGGAGCTGTTTTTT
TRBJ2-5 | NA | TRBD1 | TRBV18 | CASSDRVQETQYF | TGTGCCAGCTCGGACAGGGTACAAGAGACCCAGTACTTC
TRBJ1-6 | NA | TRBD1 | TRBV6-5 | CASSPLRQGSSPLHF | TGTGCCAGCAGTCCCCTTAGACAGGGCAGTTCACCCCTCCACTTT